This T cell receptor (beta chain) was sequenced for a study of cytomegalovirus exposure and HLA in healthy donors. Study-wide context: Within an early data release were about 85 million unique TCRs drawn from HLA-typed donors.

Study-wide points: An analysis was carried out later, and it reportedly showed fewer N-insertions in an Asian-associated ancestry cluster than the roughly 670-donor mean. In vitro testing confirmed a few CMV-associated chains as specific for CMV antigens.

Germline V gene lookup returns CDR1 LGHNA and CDR2 YNFKEQ. The CDR3 contains 15 residues. The V end was cut by 0 bases, the J end by 2 bases, with 8 bases between. Concerning this clone itself: Its target is unknown.

The PCR employed 60 Vbeta primers together with 13 Jbeta primers. As handled by the study authors: In a later analysis, around 10 million of approximately 80 million unique beta chains occurred in at least two donors. Method: immunoSEQ multiplex PCR; TCRdb's copy keeps in-frame clones and lacks some. V and J calls and clone size come straight from that table; D and trimming were deduced from the DNA. The repertoire holds approximately 150,000 clones, with more than 65% as singletons. The gene calls are TRBV4-2 and TRBJ2-1, with a weak D call TRBD1 (5 bases). This TCR derives from a young woman in good health and CMV-seronegative. What was sequenced was PBMCs. The CDR3 protein is CASSQEQAPYNEQFF. In DNA, the CDR3 is TGTGCCAGCAGCCAAGAACAGGCCCCCTACAATGAGCAGTTCTTC.